A single TCR beta chain is shown here with its context. Germline V gene lookup returns CDR1 MGHRA and CDR2 YSYEKL. The ends lost 1 base at V and 4 bases at J; junction bases unmatched: 12. The length of the CDR3 is 20 residues. This entry is derived from a study of OX40 agonist ivuxolimab in advanced cancers. Measured with immunoSEQ multiplex PCR; TCRdb has only the in-frame clones, and not every one. The sample consists of around 100,000 clones, about 89% of them appearing once. Here the sequenced sample was CD4+ or CD8+ T cells sorted from blood, taken in a trial of the OX40 agonist ivuxolimab. The receptor's source is an adult with an advanced solid tumor such as melanoma, head and neck, liver or kidney cancer. The rearrangement uses TRBV4-1 and TRBJ2-1; 14 bases align to TRBD2. CDR3 nucleotide sequence: TGCGCCAGCAGCCAAGGGAGACTAGCGGGGGGGCCGCGAGCGTACAATGAGCAGTTCTTC. Translation: CASSQGRLAGGPRAYNEQFF.